The 8 T cell receptor beta chains in this list originate from one sample, sequenced in a study of blood T cell repertoires in COVID-19. TCRdb's copy holds only in-frame clones and misses some; the assay was immunoSEQ multiplex PCR. The table includes nearly 300,000 clones, around 88% detected once. Material: peripheral blood. These receptors were taken from a woman aged 25 to 39 who had recovered from COVID-19.

The chain employs TRBV4-1 and TRBJ2-7; D might be TRBD2 (6 bases). The germline V gene has CDR1 MGHRA and CDR2 YSYEKL. V gave up 1 base and J gave up 6 bases, with 16 bases separating them. The CDR3 is made up of 15 amino acids. The CDR3 region is CASSQGGGDRGEQYF. CDR3 bases: TGCGCCAGCAGCCAAGGGGGCGGGGACCGAGGCGAGCAGTACTTC.

The chain joins TRBV6-5 to TRBJ2-2; tentatively, D is TRBD1 (5 bases). Trimming left V 4 bases short and J 0 bases short, with 6 bases between. Per germline, CDR1 MNHEY and CDR2 SVGAGI. The CDR3 length is 14 residues. The CDR3 sequence: CASSWTSNTGELFF. The CDR3 DNA reads as TGTGCCAGCAGTTGGACATCGAACACCGGGGAGCTGTTTTTT.

This sequence joins TRBV19 and TRBJ1-2; D possibly corresponds to TRBD1 (6 bases). V was clipped by 4 bases and J by 4 bases, with 13 bases between them. This CDR3 comprises 14 residues. Germline CDR1 LNHDA, CDR2 SQIVND (reference sequence). The CDR3 region has the DNA TGTGCCAGTAGTAGAGAGACAGGTGCCTATGGCTACACCTTC. Its protein product is CASSRETGAYGYTF.

V and J are TRBV11-2 and TRBJ2-1; maybe TRBD1 (6 bases). This CDR3 is 18 amino acids long. V was shortened by 1 base and J by 1 base, with 17 bases between the two germline ends. From germline, CDR1 is SGHAT and CDR2 FQNNGV. The CDR3 bases are TGTGCCAGCAGCTTAGTGACCACAGGGTCCTTTTCCTACAATGAGCAGTTCTTC. It codes for CASSLVTTGSFSYNEQFF. Full variable domain (rest looked up from reference TRBV11-2 and TRBJ2-1): EAGVAQSPRYKIIEKRQSVAFWCNPISGHATLYWYQQILGQGPKLLIQFQNNGVVDDSQLPKDRFSAERLKGVDSTLKIQPAKLEDSAVYLCASSLVTTGSFSYNEQFFGPGTRLTVL.

The chain employs TRBV7-2 and TRBJ2-7; 15 nucleotides agree with TRBD2. Losses at the gene ends were 2 bases for V and 3 bases for J; bases not matched to a gene: 5. CDR3 length: 17 residues. Germline loops: CDR1 SGHTA, CDR2 FQGNSA. In DNA, the CDR3 is TGTGCCAGCAGCTTACGGGGACTAGCGGGGGGAGTCTACGAGCAGTACTTC. Protein sequence: CASSLRGLAGGVYEQYF.

This clone has only one observation. The J gene is TRBJ2-1, the V gene TRBV28, with 8 nucleotides matching TRBD2. V lost 10 bases to trimming and J lost 13 bases; unmatched junction nucleotides: 15. This CDR3 has 13 amino acids. Germline V gives CDR1 MDHEN, CDR2 SYDVKM. CDR3 in DNA: TGTGCCACCCAATTCCACCCGGGGGGGCCTCAGTTCTTC. It translates to CATQFHPGGPQFF.

The chain uses TRBV10-3 and TRBJ1-2, with D possibly TRBD1 on 5 matching bases. Germline V CDR1 and CDR2: ENHRY, SYGVKD. Trimming took off 6 bases at V and 0 bases at J, with 8 bases between the two ends. The CDR3 consists of 13 residues. CDR3 in DNA: TGTGCCATCAGAAGGGACTCTAACTATGGCTACACCTTC. Translation: CAIRRDSNYGYTF.

This clone appeared a single time. The V gene is TRBV18, the J gene TRBJ1-3; 11 positions match TRBD1. J lost 6 bases, V lost 3 bases, and 4 bases had no gene match. This CDR3 has 15 residues. CDR1 is KGHSH and CDR2 is LQKENI in the germline V gene. The CDR3 spells CASSPDRGPLNTIYF. CDR3 DNA sequence: TGTGCCAGCTCACCGGACAGGGGGCCTTTAAACACCATATATTTT. The entire variable domain, with the rest obtained from reference TRBV18 and TRBJ1-3, is as follows: NAGVMQNPRHLVRRRGQEARLRCSPMKGHSHVYWYRQLPEEGLKFMVYLQKENIIDESGMPKERFSAEFPKEGPSILRIQQVVRGDSAAYFCASSPDRGPLNTIYFGEGSWLTVV.